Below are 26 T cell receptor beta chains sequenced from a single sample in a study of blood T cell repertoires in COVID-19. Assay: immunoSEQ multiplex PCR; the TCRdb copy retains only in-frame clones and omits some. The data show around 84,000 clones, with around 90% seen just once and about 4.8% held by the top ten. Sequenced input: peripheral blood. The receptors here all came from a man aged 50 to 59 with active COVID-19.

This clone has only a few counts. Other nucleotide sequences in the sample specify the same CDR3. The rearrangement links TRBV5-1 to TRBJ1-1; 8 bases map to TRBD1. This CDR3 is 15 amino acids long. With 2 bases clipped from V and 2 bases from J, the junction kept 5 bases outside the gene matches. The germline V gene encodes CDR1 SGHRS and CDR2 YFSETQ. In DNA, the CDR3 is TGCGCCAGCAGCTTTCCGACAGGGGCAAACACTGAAGCTTTCTTT. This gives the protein CASSFPTGANTEAFF.

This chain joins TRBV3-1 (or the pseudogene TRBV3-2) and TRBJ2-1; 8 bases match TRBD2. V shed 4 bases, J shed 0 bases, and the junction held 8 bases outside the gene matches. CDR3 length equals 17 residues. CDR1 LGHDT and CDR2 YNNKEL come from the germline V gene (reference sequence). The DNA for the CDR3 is TGTGCCAGCAGCCGCCCGCCGGGGGGGAGCTCCTACAATGAGCAGTTCTTC. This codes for CASSRPPGGSSYNEQFF.

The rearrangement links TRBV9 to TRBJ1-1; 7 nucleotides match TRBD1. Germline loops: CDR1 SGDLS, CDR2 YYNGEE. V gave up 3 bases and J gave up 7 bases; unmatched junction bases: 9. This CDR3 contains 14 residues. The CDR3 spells CASSDDRAGSEAFF. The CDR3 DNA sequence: TGTGCCAGCAGCGACGACAGGGCTGGGAGTGAAGCTTTCTTT.

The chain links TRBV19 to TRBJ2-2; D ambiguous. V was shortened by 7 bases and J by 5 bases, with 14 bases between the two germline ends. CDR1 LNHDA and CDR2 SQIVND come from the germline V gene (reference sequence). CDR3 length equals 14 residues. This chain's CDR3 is CASTYGAGTGELFF. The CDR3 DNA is TGTGCCAGTACCTATGGCGCAGGTACCGGGGAGCTGTTTTTT. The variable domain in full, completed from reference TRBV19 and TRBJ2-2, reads DGGITQSPKYLFRKEGQNVTLSCEQNLNHDAMYWYRQDPGQGLRLIYYSQIVNDFQKGDIAEGYSVSREKKESFPLTVTSAQKNPTAFYLCASTYGAGTGELFFGEGSRLTVL.

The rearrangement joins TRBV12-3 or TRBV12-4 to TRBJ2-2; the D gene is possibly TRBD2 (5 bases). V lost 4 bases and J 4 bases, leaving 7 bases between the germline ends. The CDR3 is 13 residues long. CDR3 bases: TGTGCCAGCAGTTACACTAGCACCGGGGAGCTGTTTTTT. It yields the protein CASSYTSTGELFF.

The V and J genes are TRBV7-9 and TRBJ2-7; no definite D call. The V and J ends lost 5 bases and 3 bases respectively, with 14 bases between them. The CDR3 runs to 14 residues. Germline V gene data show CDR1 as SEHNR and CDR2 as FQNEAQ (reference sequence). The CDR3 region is CASSLSWRIYEQYF. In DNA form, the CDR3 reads TGTGCCAGCAGCCTCTCCTGGCGGATCTACGAGCAGTACTTC.

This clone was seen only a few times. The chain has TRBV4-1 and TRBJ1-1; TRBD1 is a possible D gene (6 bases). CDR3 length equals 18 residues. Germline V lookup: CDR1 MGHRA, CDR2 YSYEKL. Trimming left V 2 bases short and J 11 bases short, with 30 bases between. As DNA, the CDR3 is TGCGCCAGCAGCCAACCTTACTATTACGACAGGCACCAACTGGGGGCTTTCTTT. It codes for CASSQPYYYDRHQLGAFF.

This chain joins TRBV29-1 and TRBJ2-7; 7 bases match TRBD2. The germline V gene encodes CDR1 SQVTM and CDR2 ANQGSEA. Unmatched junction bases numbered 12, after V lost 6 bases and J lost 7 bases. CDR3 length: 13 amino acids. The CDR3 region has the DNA TGCAGCGTGGGGGGAGGGTTTCTGCCTGAGCAGTACTTC. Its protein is CSVGGGFLPEQYF.

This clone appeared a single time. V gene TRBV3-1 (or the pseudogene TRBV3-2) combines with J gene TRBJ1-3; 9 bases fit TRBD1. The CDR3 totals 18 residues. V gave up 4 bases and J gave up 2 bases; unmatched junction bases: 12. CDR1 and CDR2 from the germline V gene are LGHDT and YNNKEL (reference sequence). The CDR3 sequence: CASSPTPSTGGTGNTIYF. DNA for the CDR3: TGTGCCAGCAGCCCTACGCCCTCCACAGGGGGCACTGGAAACACCATATATTTT.

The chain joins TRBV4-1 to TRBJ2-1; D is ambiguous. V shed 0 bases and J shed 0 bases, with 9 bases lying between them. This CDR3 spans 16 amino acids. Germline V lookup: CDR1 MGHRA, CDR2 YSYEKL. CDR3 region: CASSQDSSSSYNEQFF. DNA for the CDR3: TGCGCCAGCAGCCAAGATTCGAGTAGCTCCTACAATGAGCAGTTCTTC.

The CDR3 region has the DNA TGTGCCAGCTCCCCTAATTTTTACGAGCAGTACTTC. Protein product: CASSPNFYEQYF. V usage is TRBV18 and J usage is TRBJ2-7; D gene uncertain. The CDR3 runs to 12 residues. Per germline, CDR1 KGHSH and CDR2 LQKENI. Trimming cost V 6 bases and J 4 bases, with 10 bases left between them.

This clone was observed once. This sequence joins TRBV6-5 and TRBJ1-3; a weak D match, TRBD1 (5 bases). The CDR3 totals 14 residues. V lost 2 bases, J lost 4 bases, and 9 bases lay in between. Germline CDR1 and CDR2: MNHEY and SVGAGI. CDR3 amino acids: CASSYGRAGNTIYF. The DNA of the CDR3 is TGTGCCAGCAGTTACGGCAGGGCCGGAAACACCATATATTTT.

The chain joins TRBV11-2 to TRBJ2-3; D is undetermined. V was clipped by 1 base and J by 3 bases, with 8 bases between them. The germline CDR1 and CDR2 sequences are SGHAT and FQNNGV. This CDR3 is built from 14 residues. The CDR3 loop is CASSLVLRTDTQYF. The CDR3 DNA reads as TGTGCCAGCAGCTTAGTTTTGCGGACAGATACGCAGTATTTT. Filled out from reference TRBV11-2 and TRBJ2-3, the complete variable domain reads EAGVAQSPRYKIIEKRQSVAFWCNPISGHATLYWYQQILGQGPKLLIQFQNNGVVDDSQLPKDRFSAERLKGVDSTLKIQPAKLEDSAVYLCASSLVLRTDTQYFGPGTRLTVL.

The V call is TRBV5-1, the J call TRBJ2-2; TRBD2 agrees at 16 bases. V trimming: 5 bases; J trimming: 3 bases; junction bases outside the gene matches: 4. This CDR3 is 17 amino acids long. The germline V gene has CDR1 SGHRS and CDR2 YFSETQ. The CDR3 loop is CASSGTSGGAHTGELFF. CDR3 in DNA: TGCGCCAGCAGTGGGACTAGCGGGGGGGCTCACACCGGGGAGCTGTTTTTT.

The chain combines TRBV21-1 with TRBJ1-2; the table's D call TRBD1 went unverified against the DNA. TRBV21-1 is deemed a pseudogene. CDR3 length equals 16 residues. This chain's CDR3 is CASSNETIQDRYGYTF. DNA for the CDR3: TGTGCCAGCAGCAATGAAACTATACAGGATCGCTATGGCTACACCTTC.

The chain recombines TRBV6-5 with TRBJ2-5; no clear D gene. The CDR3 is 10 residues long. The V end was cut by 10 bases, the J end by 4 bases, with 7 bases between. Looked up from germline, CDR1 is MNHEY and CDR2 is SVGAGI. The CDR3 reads CATGRETQYF. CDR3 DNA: TGTGCCACCGGTCGAGAGACCCAGTACTTC.

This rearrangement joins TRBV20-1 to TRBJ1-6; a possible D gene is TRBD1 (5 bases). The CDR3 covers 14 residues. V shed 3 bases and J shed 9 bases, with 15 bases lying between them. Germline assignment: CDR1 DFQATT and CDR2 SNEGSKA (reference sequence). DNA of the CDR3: TGCAGTGCTAGTCTGGCAGGGCCGAGTTCACCCCTCCACTTT. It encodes CSASLAGPSSPLHF.

For the CDR3, the DNA is TGTGCCAGCAGCCCCGACAGGGGGCGGGAGACCCAGTACTTC. Translated: CASSPDRGRETQYF. V is TRBV7-9 and J is TRBJ2-5, with TRBD1 identical over 10 bases. The CDR3 loop spans 14 amino acids. Germline values: CDR1 SEHNR, CDR2 FQNEAQ (reference sequence). After removal of 5 bases from V and 5 bases from J, the junction contained 5 bases not matched to a gene.

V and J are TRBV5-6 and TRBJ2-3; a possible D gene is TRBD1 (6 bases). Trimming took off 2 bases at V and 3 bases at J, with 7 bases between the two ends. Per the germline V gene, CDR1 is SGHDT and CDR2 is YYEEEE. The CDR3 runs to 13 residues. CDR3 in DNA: TGTGCCAGCAGCTTCAGGGGAACAGATACGCAGTATTTT. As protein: CASSFRGTDTQYF.

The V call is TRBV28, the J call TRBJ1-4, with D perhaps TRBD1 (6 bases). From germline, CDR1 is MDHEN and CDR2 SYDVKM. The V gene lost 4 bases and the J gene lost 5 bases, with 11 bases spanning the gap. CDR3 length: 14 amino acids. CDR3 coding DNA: TGTGCCAGCAGTTGGACAGTAGGGAATGAAAAACTGTTTTTT. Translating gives CASSWTVGNEKLFF.

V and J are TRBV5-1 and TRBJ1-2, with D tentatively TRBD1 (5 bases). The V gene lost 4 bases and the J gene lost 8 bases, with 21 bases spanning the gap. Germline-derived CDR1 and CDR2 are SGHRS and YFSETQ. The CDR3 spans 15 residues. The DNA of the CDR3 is TGCGCCAGCAGCCCGGACCCAGGGTGGGTTGAGGGCTACACCTTC. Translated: CASSPDPGWVEGYTF.

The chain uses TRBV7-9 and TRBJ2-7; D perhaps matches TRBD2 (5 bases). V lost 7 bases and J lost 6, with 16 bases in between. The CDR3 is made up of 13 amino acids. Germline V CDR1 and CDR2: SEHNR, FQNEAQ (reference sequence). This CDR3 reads CASTWSLGAEQYF. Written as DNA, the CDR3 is TGTGCCAGCACCTGGTCCCTGGGAGCCGAGCAGTACTTC.

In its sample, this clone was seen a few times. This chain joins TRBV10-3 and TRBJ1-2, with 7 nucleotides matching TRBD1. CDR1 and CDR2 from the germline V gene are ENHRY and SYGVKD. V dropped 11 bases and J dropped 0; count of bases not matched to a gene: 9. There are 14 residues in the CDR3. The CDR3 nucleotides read TGTGCCGCCAGCGCAGGGACAGCTAACTATGGCTACACCTTC. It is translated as CAASAGTANYGYTF.

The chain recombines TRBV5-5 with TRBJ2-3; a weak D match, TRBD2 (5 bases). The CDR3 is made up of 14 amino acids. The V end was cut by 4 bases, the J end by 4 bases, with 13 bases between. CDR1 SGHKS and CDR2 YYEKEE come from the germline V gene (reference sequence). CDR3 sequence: CASSIGVVADTQYF. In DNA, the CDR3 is TGTGCCAGCAGCATCGGGGTAGTAGCAGATACGCAGTATTTT.

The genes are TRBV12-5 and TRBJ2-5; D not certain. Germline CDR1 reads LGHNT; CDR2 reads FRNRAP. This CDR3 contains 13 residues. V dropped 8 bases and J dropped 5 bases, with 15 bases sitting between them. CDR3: CASQQRQRETQYF. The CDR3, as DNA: TGTGCTAGTCAGCAGCGCCAGAGGGAGACCCAGTACTTC.

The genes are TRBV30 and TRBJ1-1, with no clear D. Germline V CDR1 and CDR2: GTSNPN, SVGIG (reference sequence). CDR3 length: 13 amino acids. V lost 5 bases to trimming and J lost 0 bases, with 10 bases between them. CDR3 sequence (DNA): TGTGCCTGGGGCCTCGGGGTGAACACTGAAGCTTTCTTT. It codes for CAWGLGVNTEAFF.